Presented here are 27 T cell receptor beta chains from one specimen sequenced in a study of molecular identifiers for immune sequencing clone quantification. TCRdb analysed the PCR reads with MiXCR anew, one entry per CDR3 protein. The table includes some 580,000 distinct CDR3 sequences, roughly 25% detected once. The sequenced sample consisted of naive CD8+ T cells from blood, with Jurkat cell RNA spiked in. This sample's subset: FACS-sorted CD8+CD4-CCR7+CD45RA+ naive T cells. The receptors were gathered from a human donor in good health. Some libraries in this study had Jurkat cell RNA spiked in.

This clonotype has ten or more counts. This chain uses TRBV5-1 with TRBJ1-1; D may be TRBD1 (6 bases). V dropped 2 bases and J dropped 6 bases, with 17 bases sitting between them. Germline loops: CDR1 SGHRS, CDR2 YFSETQ. CDR3 length: 15 amino acids. The CDR3, as DNA: TGCGCCAGCAGCTTACGGGACATCGGTTTGCCTGAAGCTTTCTTT. Translating it yields CASSLRDIGLPEAFF.

Comment on this clonotype: Sequence at one end of the junction differs from germline and may be a read error. The chain links TRBV12-3 or TRBV12-4 to TRBJ2-1; D unresolved. CDR3 length: 11 residues. CDR3 residues: CASRLYGERFF. CDR3 nucleotides: TGTGCCAGCAGACTTTACGGTGAGCGGTTCTTC.

This clonotype has ten or more counts. This sequence joins TRBV21-1 and TRBJ2-7; the D call in the table, TRBD2, was not verified against the DNA. TRBV21-1 is marked as a pseudogene. The CDR3 extends over 14 amino acids. Written as DNA, the CDR3 is TGTGCCAGCGGTCTAGCGGAGAGCTCCTACGAGCAGTACTTC. Amino acid sequence: CASGLAESSYEQYF.

This clonotype has a count of ten or more. The chain is built from TRBV4-1 and TRBJ1-5, with no clear D. In germline, CDR1 is MGHRA, CDR2 YSYEKL. V was cut by 1 base and J by 0 bases, with 13 bases left in between. The CDR3 contains 17 residues. The CDR3 nucleotides are TGCGCCAGCAGCCAAGTCGAAGAATCCTATAGCAATCAGCCCCAGCATTTT. Amino acids: CASSQVEESYSNQPQHF.

In this sample, this clonotype turned up many times. The gene calls are TRBV5-1 and TRBJ1-6; D gene ambiguous. V was clipped by 0 bases and J by 8 bases, with 9 bases between them. CDR1 SGHRS and CDR2 YFSETQ come from the germline V gene. The CDR3 is made up of 14 amino acids. The CDR3 protein is CASSLVFQDSPLHF. The CDR3 coding sequence is TGCGCCAGCAGCTTGGTGTTTCAAGATTCACCCCTCCACTTT. The complete variable domain, with remaining parts taken from reference TRBV5-1 and TRBJ1-6, reads KAGVTQTPRYLIKTRGQQVTLSCSPISGHRSVSWYQQTPGQGLQFLFEYFSETQRNKGNFPGRFSGRQFSNSRSEMNVSTLELGDSALYLCASSLVFQDSPLHFGNGTRLTVT.

Regarding this clonotype: A much larger clone is a single base away; this may be a read error. The rearrangement joins TRBV12-3 or TRBV12-4 to TRBJ2-3; 7 bases align to TRBD2. This CDR3 is 14 amino acids long. CDR3 DNA sequence: TGTGCCGGCAGTGCGACTGGACTAGAAGATACGCAGTATTTT. Translating it yields CAGSATGLEDTQYF.

This clonotype was recorded at least ten times. This chain links TRBV4-3 with TRBJ2-7; TRBD1 is a possible D gene (7 bases). V lost 1 base, J lost 6 bases, and 10 bases lay in between. CDR1 and CDR2 from the germline V gene are LGHNA and YSLEER. The length of the CDR3 is 13 residues. This chain's CDR3 is CASSQAQGGEQYF. CDR3 in DNA: TGCGCCAGCAGCCAAGCTCAGGGGGGCGAGCAGTACTTC.

On this clonotype itself: A junction boundary mismatches the germline segment, possibly from a read error. The genes are TRBV27 and TRBJ2-7; tentative D call: TRBD1 (5 bases). This CDR3 is built from 16 residues. Germline V gene sequence: CDR1 MNHEY, CDR2 SMNVEV (reference sequence). The DNA of the CDR3 is TGTGCAAGCAGTTCCGTGACAGTGGTAGTGTCCTACGAGCAGTACTTC. This gives the protein CASSSVTVVVSYEQYF.

This clonotype has a count of ten or more. The chain joins TRBV29-1 to TRBJ1-5; TRBD1 matches 12 bases. V lost 7 bases, J lost 2 bases, and 12 bases stayed unmatched. This CDR3 is 17 amino acids long. The V gene's germline CDR1 is SQVTM and CDR2 ANQGSEA. The CDR3 sequence: CSANPGQGAFGNQPQHF. CDR3 DNA: TGCAGCGCAAACCCGGGACAGGGGGCCTTTGGCAATCAGCCCCAGCATTTT.

A few counts support this clonotype. This chain connects TRBV13 to TRBJ2-7, with 7 bases matching TRBD1. Germline V lookup: CDR1 PRHDT, CDR2 FYEKMQ (reference sequence). Unmatched junction bases numbered 11, after V lost 5 bases and J lost 4 bases. CDR3 size: 15 residues. The CDR3 sequence is CASSPRGTARYEQYF. CDR3 bases: TGTGCCAGCAGCCCAAGGGGGACAGCACGGTACGAGCAGTACTTC.

The sample holds a few counts of this clonotype. V gene TRBV6-5 combines with J gene TRBJ2-5; maybe TRBD2 (6 bases). The CDR3 contains 13 residues. Germline CDR1 is MNHEY and CDR2 is SVGAGI. V lost 6 bases and J 1 base, leaving 9 bases between the germline ends. The CDR3 is CASSLTSQETQYF. DNA for the CDR3: TGTGCCAGCAGCCTGACTAGCCAAGAGACCCAGTACTTC.

About this clonotype: A single base separates this from a much larger clone, so it may be a read error. The chain has TRBV7-2 and TRBJ2-1; D might be TRBD2 (5 bases). This CDR3 is 17 amino acids long. CDR1 SGHTA and CDR2 FQGNSA come from the germline V gene. The CDR3 loop is CASSPRGRRSSYNEQLF. The CDR3 DNA follows: TGTGCCAGCAGCCCCAGAGGGCGGAGGAGCTCCTACAATGAGCAGCTCTTC.

This clonotype was counted many times. V and J are TRBV7-9 and TRBJ1-1; D is possibly TRBD1 (6 bases). The CDR3 extends over 16 amino acids. Germline CDR1 and CDR2: SEHNR and FQNEAQ (reference sequence). The V end lost 3 bases, the J end lost 1 base, and 15 bases lay between the germline ends. In DNA form, the CDR3 reads TGTGCCAGCAGCTTCACGGTTATGGGACAGAACACTGAAGCTTTCTTT. As protein: CASSFTVMGQNTEAFF.

This clonotype was seen a few times. This rearrangement joins TRBV20-1 to TRBJ1-3; D is possibly TRBD1 (5 bases). The V end was cut by 1 base, the J end by 3 bases, with 10 bases between. Looked up from germline, CDR1 is DFQATT and CDR2 is SNEGSKA (reference sequence). This CDR3 has 14 amino acids. This chain's CDR3 is CSARVRANGNTIYF. The CDR3 DNA follows: TGCAGTGCTAGAGTCAGGGCTAATGGAAACACCATATATTTT.

This clonotype was detected only once. With a much larger clone just one base away, this may be a read error. The chain combines TRBV28 with TRBJ2-5; the D is unclear. Trimming removed 6 bases from V and 5 bases from J, with 19 bases in between. The CDR3 is 15 amino acids. Germline CDR1 is MDHEN and CDR2 is SYDVKM. Here the CDR3 DNA reads TGTGCCAGCAGCCGCCGCCAGCCAGCAGCGGAGACCCAGTACTTC. It yields the protein CASSRRQPAAETQYF.

This clonotype was seen many times. V is TRBV4-1 and J is TRBJ2-5, with D uncertain. Trimming shortened V by 0 bases and J by 1 base, and 9 bases separated the two germline ends. In germline, CDR1 is MGHRA, CDR2 YSYEKL. The CDR3 covers 15 residues. CDR3 residues: CASSQDVTVQETQYF. In DNA form, the CDR3 reads TGCGCCAGCAGCCAAGATGTAACTGTCCAAGAGACCCAGTACTTC.

This clonotype was counted once. Given a much more abundant clone one base away, this may be a read error. A read error is likely, as this CDR3 ends without the conserved phenylalanine or tryptophan. CDR3 protein: CASRVPQLSQYY. CDR3 nucleotide sequence: TGTGCCAGCAGAGTACCGCAACTATCGCAGTATTAT. J is TRBJ2-3 and V is TRBV6-1, with D unresolved. The CDR3 runs 12 residues. Per germline, CDR1 MNHNS and CDR2 SASEGT. Deletions cut 6 bases from V and 10 bases from J, with 14 bases between.

J is TRBJ2-4 and V is TRBV2; 14 bases match TRBD2. J lost 4 bases, V lost 9 bases, and 14 bases had no gene match. The CDR3 spans 18 residues. CDR1 is SNHLY, CDR2 FYNNEI, per germline. In DNA, the CDR3 is TGTGCCAGTCACCCCGGGACTAGCGGGGGCCCTGTTAAAAACATTCAGTACTTC. This translates into CASHPGTSGGPVKNIQYF. The complete variable domain, with remaining parts taken from reference TRBV2 and TRBJ2-4, reads EPEVTQTPSHQVTQMGQEVILRCVPISNHLYFYWYRQILGQKVEFLVSFYNNEISEKSEIFDDQFSVERPDGSNFTLKIRSTKLEDSAMYFCASHPGTSGGPVKNIQYFGAGTRLSVL.

CDR3 sequence (DNA): TGTGCCAGCAGTGAAAGGGGAGGACCCCACACTGAAGCTTTCTTT. As protein: CASSERGGPHTEAFF. The chain couples TRBV25-1 to TRBJ1-1; tentatively, D is TRBD1 (5 bases). This CDR3 spans 15 amino acids. V was clipped by 2 bases and J by 3 bases, with 13 bases between them. Germline V CDR1 and CDR2: MGHDK, SYGVNS.

This clonotype was found a few times. The chain joins TRBV11-2 to TRBJ2-1, with 16 bases lining up with TRBD2. The J segment lost 8 bases and the V segment lost 2 bases, leaving 15 bases of the junction unmatched. This CDR3 has 20 residues. Germline loops: CDR1 SGHAT, CDR2 FQNNGV. CDR3 sequence (DNA): TGTGCCAGCAGCTTAAAAGGGGGACTAGCGGGAGGGCCGAACCGCGATGAGCAGTTCTTC. Translated, it gives CASSLKGGLAGGPNRDEQFF.

The V call is TRBV12-3 or TRBV12-4, the J call TRBJ2-2; D not resolved. Trimming cost V 3 bases and J 2 bases, with 10 bases left between them. The CDR3 is made up of 15 amino acids. The CDR3 sequence is CASSFVRENTGELFF. The DNA of the CDR3 is TGTGCCAGCAGTTTCGTAAGGGAAAACACCGGGGAGCTGTTTTTT.

This clonotype was detected ten times or more. The chain carries TRBV6-5 and TRBJ1-1; D is unresolved. Trimming pared 2 bases from V and 0 bases from J, leaving 13 bases between. CDR1 is MNHEY, CDR2 SVGAGI, per germline. The CDR3 runs to 16 residues. The CDR3 region is CASSYVRAAMNTEAFF. DNA for the CDR3: TGTGCCAGCAGTTACGTCCGGGCAGCCATGAACACTGAAGCTTTCTTT.

This clonotype occurred many times. The V call is TRBV27, the J call TRBJ2-3, with D possibly TRBD2 on 6 matching bases. The CDR3 runs to 14 residues. V shed 4 bases and J shed 6 bases, with 14 bases lying between them. CDR1 and CDR2 from the germline V gene are MNHEY and SMNVEV (reference sequence). CDR3: CASSSRLGLDTQYF. CDR3 DNA sequence: TGTGCCAGCAGTTCACGACTAGGTCTTGATACGCAGTATTTT.

This clonotype was seen a few times. The gene calls are TRBV7-9 and TRBJ2-2; D remains unclear. The germline CDR1 and CDR2 sequences are SEHNR and FQNEAQ (reference sequence). The V end lost 5 bases, the J end lost 3 bases, and 10 bases lay between the germline ends. There are 14 residues in the CDR3. The CDR3 region has the DNA TGTGCCAGCAGCCCTAAGACCGACACCGGGGAGCTGTTTTTT. Translating it yields CASSPKTDTGELFF.

This clonotype appeared many times. The rearrangement links TRBV6-2 or TRBV6-3 to TRBJ2-7, with TRBD2 identical over 10 bases. Germline assignment: CDR1 MNHEY and CDR2 SVGEGT. The CDR3 length is 14 residues. Trimming cost V 2 bases and J 7 bases; bases outside gene matches: 5. The CDR3 here is CASSYSLAGAEQYF. In DNA, the CDR3 is TGTGCCAGCAGTTACAGTCTAGCGGGAGCTGAGCAGTACTTC.

In its sample, this clonotype was seen many times. V usage is TRBV29-1 and J usage is TRBJ2-5, with D unresolved. Germline V gene lookup returns CDR1 SQVTM and CDR2 ANQGSEA. Between the trimmed V and J ends, which lost 1 base and 1 base, there was a span of 13 bases. This CDR3 region has 15 residues. CDR3 nucleotides: TGCAGCGTTGAAGGGGATGAGGAAAGCCAAGAGACCCAGTACTTC. Amino acids: CSVEGDEESQETQYF.

The rearrangement links TRBV12-5 to TRBJ1-1, with D hard to call. Trimming took 3 bases from V and 2 from J, leaving 7 bases between them. The CDR3 loop spans 13 amino acids. In germline, CDR1 is LGHNT, CDR2 FRNRAP. DNA of the CDR3: TGTGCTAGTGGTTTATCTACTAACACTGAAGCTTTCTTT. Its translation: CASGLSTNTEAFF.